The 14 T cell receptor beta chains listed next were all sequenced from one sample in a study of cytomegalovirus exposure and HLA in healthy donors. TCRdb's table, derived via immunoSEQ multiplex PCR, lists solely in-frame clones and lacks some. This repertoire shows fewer than 300,000 clones, roughly 88% found once; its top ten account for over 0.7%. The specimen was PBMCs. The source of these receptors is a young woman in good health and CMV-seronegative.

This clone was seen a single time. This chain links TRBV29-1 with TRBJ2-7, with 9 positions matching TRBD1. CDR3 length: 14 amino acids. Trimming took 5 bases from V and 3 from J; bases not matched to a gene: 8. CDR1 is SQVTM and CDR2 is ANQGSEA in the germline V gene. Here the CDR3 DNA reads TGCAGCGTTCAAGGGGGGGACAGGGTCTACGAGCAGTACTTC. Protein product: CSVQGGDRVYEQYF.

V is TRBV6-1 and J is TRBJ2-1; 9 bases align to TRBD2. Germline CDR1 and CDR2: MNHNS and SASEGT. The CDR3 spans 15 residues. The V segment lost 3 bases and the J segment 5 bases; nucleotides outside the gene matches: 5. The CDR3 protein is CASSDRGRAHNEQFF. CDR3 sequence (DNA): TGTGCCAGCAGTGACCGCGGGAGGGCCCACAATGAGCAGTTCTTC.

The J gene is TRBJ2-5, the V gene TRBV10-2, with TRBD2 identical over 13 bases. In germline, CDR1 is WSHSY, CDR2 SAAADI. The CDR3 loop spans 16 amino acids. V shed 2 bases, J shed 4 bases, and the junction held 4 bases outside the gene matches. CDR3: CASSEGTSGKRETQYF. The CDR3 region has the DNA TGCGCCAGCAGTGAGGGGACTAGCGGGAAACGAGAGACCCAGTACTTC.

This clone has a handful of counts. The rearrangement joins TRBV4-3 to TRBJ2-6; TRBD2 is a possible D gene (6 bases). The V gene lost 0 bases and the J gene lost 2 bases, with 11 bases spanning the gap. The CDR3 sequence is 17 residues long. Germline CDR1 reads LGHNA; CDR2 reads YSLEER. The CDR3 here is CASSQEAEGTGANVLTF. As DNA, the CDR3 is TGCGCCAGCAGCCAAGAAGCGGAGGGTACTGGGGCCAACGTCCTGACTTTC.

This chain links TRBV14 with TRBJ2-7, with D tentatively TRBD2 (7 bases). Trimming removed 3 bases at V and 9 bases at J, with 21 bases between. The CDR3 extends over 15 amino acids. Germline loops: CDR1 SGHDN, CDR2 FVKESK. CDR3 in amino acids: CASSQGAGQPLSQYF. The CDR3 DNA reads TGTGCCAGCAGCCAGGGAGCGGGACAACCCCTTTCGCAGTACTTC.

This chain connects TRBV19 to TRBJ1-3; maybe TRBD1 (5 bases). The CDR3 loop spans 12 amino acids. V gave up 7 bases and J gave up 3 bases, with 7 bases separating them. In germline, CDR1 is LNHDA, CDR2 SQIVND (reference sequence). The CDR3 is CASTTGGNTIYF. DNA of the CDR3: TGTGCCAGTACCACAGGTGGAAACACCATATATTTT.

The V gene is TRBV7-9, the J gene TRBJ2-7; D unresolved. The CDR3 length is 14 residues. V was shortened by 3 bases and J by 3 bases, with 12 bases between the two germline ends. Germline CDR1 is SEHNR and CDR2 is FQNEAQ (reference sequence). DNA of the CDR3: TGTGCCAGCAGCTTGGCTAGAGGTTACTACGAGCAGTACTTC. This sequence encodes CASSLARGYYEQYF.

This chain joins TRBV27 and TRBJ2-1; 7 bases agree with TRBD2. Germline CDR1 and CDR2: MNHEY and SMNVEV (reference sequence). CDR3 length equals 17 residues. Trimming took 6 bases from V and 7 from J; bases not matched to a gene: 18. Here the CDR3 DNA reads TGTGCCAGCAGCCTAACCTTTACTAGCGACAAAAATAATGAGCAGTTCTTC. This translates into CASSLTFTSDKNNEQFF.

The CDR3 sequence is CASSPLAGGSQETQYF. For the CDR3, the DNA is TGCGCCAGCAGCCCTCTAGCGGGAGGGAGCCAAGAGACCCAGTACTTC. The genes are TRBV5-1 and TRBJ2-5; 12 nucleotides line up with TRBD2. The CDR3 runs 16 residues. The trim removed 4 bases at V and 1 base at J, leaving 5 bases unmatched. In germline, CDR1 is SGHRS, CDR2 YFSETQ.

This clone was recorded only once. The chain joins TRBV7-3 to TRBJ2-7; 11 nucleotides line up with TRBD2. The CDR3 sequence is 15 residues long. The V segment lost 1 base and the J segment 3 bases; nucleotides outside the gene matches: 2. Germline assignment: CDR1 SGHTA and CDR2 FQGTGA. The CDR3 here is CASSLIAGGFYEQYF. The CDR3 bases are TGTGCCAGCAGCTTAATAGCGGGAGGGTTCTACGAGCAGTACTTC.

The chain joins TRBV6-1 to TRBJ2-7; 12 nucleotides agree with TRBD2. This CDR3 has 15 residues. CDR1 is MNHNS and CDR2 is SASEGT in the germline V gene. The V and J ends lost 8 bases and 5 bases, in that order; junction bases with no gene match: 10. This CDR3 reads CASRGLAGLSDEQYF. The CDR3 DNA reads as TGTGCCAGCCGAGGACTAGCGGGATTAAGCGACGAGCAGTACTTC.

This chain uses TRBV4-3 with TRBJ2-1; TRBD2 agrees at 12 bases. CDR1 is LGHNA and CDR2 is YSLEER in the germline V gene. The CDR3 has 16 residues. Losses at the gene ends were 1 base for V and 4 bases for J; bases not matched to a gene: 2. CDR3 in amino acids: CASSQGTSGRYNEQFF. CDR3 coding DNA: TGCGCCAGCAGCCAAGGAACTAGCGGGAGGTACAATGAGCAGTTCTTC.

V and J are TRBV28 and TRBJ2-2, with no clear D. Germline V gives CDR1 MDHEN, CDR2 SYDVKM. There are 14 residues in the CDR3. V was cut by 7 bases and J by 1 base, with 10 bases left in between. This chain's CDR3 is CASTWHMNTGELFF. The CDR3 bases are TGTGCCAGCACTTGGCATATGAACACCGGGGAGCTGTTTTTT. Full variable domain (rest looked up from reference TRBV28 and TRBJ2-2): DVKVTQSSRYLVKRTGEKVFLECVQDMDHENMFWYRQDPGLGLRLIYFSYDVKMKEKGDIPEGYSVSREKKERFSLILESASTNQTSMYLCASTWHMNTGELFFGEGSRLTVL.

This chain links TRBV27 with TRBJ2-7; 11 bases align to TRBD2. This CDR3 region has 19 residues. The germline V gene has CDR1 MNHEY and CDR2 SMNVEV (reference sequence). V trimming: 4 bases; J trimming: 3 bases; junction bases outside the gene matches: 17. The CDR3 reads CASSSPIRLAGSVIYEQYF. The DNA for the CDR3 is TGTGCCAGCAGTTCTCCTATCCGACTAGCGGGATCTGTAATCTACGAGCAGTACTTC.